A single sample is the source of the 32 T cell receptor beta chains below, sequenced in a study of T-cell reconstitution after alpha-beta-depleted transplantation in children (dated by TCRdb to 2015 to 2016). The library came from PCR. Sequencing relied on an Illumina HiSeq 2500. To normalize quantification of the TCRbeta repertoire, the TCR libraries were built with molecular barcoding that relied on unique molecular identifiers. TCRdb passed the public sequencing reads through fastp at Q25 and MiXCR, retaining productive beta sequences. Rows merge per CDR3 protein into single entries with the most common DNA and genes. This sample has about 420,000 distinct CDR3 sequences in its table, and roughly 17% of those were observed once. The ten largest clones capture just under 30% of the sample. Interpreted using the paper, the treatment or condition label stands for: allogeneic hematopoietic cell transplantation with graft depleted of TCRalphabeta T cells and CD19 B cells.

This sample comprised PBMCs, mostly from graft donor cells, obtained 360 days after TCRalphabeta/CD19-depleted stem cell transplant. All receptors derive from a boy in the first two years of life who had a stem cell transplant for Wiskott-Aldrich syndrome, so the T cells may come from the graft donor.

The chain is built from TRBV5-5 and TRBJ1-2, with no clear D. The CDR3 spans 12 residues. CDR1 is SGHKS, CDR2 YYEKEE, per germline (reference sequence). V was trimmed by 3 bases and J by 5 bases, leaving 8 bases between them. CDR3 in DNA: TGTGCCAGCAGCTCCGTTATTTATGGCTACACCTTC. Translation: CASSSVIYGYTF. The variable domain in full, completed from reference TRBV5-5 and TRBJ1-2, reads DAGVTQSPTHLIKTRGQQVTLRCSPISGHKSVSWYQQVLGQGPQFIFQYYEKEERGRGNFPDRFSARQFPNYSSELNVNALLLGDSALYLCASSSVIYGYTFGSGTRLTVV.

This clonotype was recorded a few times. The V call is TRBV7-2, the J call TRBJ2-7; TRBD1 might be the D (6 bases). Germline values: CDR1 SGHTA, CDR2 FQGNSA. The V end was cut by 0 bases, the J end by 2 bases, with 17 bases between. The CDR3 extends over 17 amino acids. DNA for the CDR3: TGTGCCAGCAGCTTAGCATTTGGACAGTGGTGGGCCTACGAGCAGTACTTC. Its translation: CASSLAFGQWWAYEQYF.

This clonotype occurred many times. This chain connects TRBV12-3 or TRBV12-4 to TRBJ2-7; 9 bases map to TRBD1. V was clipped by 5 bases and J by 4 bases; unmatched bases: 6. CDR3 length: 14 amino acids. CDR3 DNA: TGTGCCAGCAGTCACTGGGACAGGGCGTACGAGCAGTACTTC. It encodes CASSHWDRAYEQYF.

This clonotype was detected only a few times. The CDR3 loop is CASRDSDSDEQYF. The CDR3 DNA is TGTGCCAGCAGGGACAGTGATAGTGACGAGCAGTACTTC. The chain is built from TRBV6-6 and TRBJ2-7, with D maybe TRBD1 (6 bases). Trimming removed 6 bases from V and 5 bases from J, with 14 bases in between. The length of the CDR3 is 13 residues. In germline, CDR1 is MNHNY, CDR2 SVGAGI (reference sequence).

This clonotype was seen a few times. The J gene is TRBJ2-2, the V gene TRBV10-3; D gene unclear. CDR1 and CDR2 from the germline V gene are ENHRY and SYGVKD. This CDR3 is 13 amino acids long. Trimming took off 6 bases at V and 2 bases at J, with 7 bases between the two ends. The CDR3 loop is CAISPSNTGELFF. In nucleotides, the CDR3 is TGTGCCATCAGCCCAAGTAACACCGGGGAGCTGTTTTTT.

The chain joins TRBV5-1 to TRBJ1-2; D might be TRBD1 (5 bases). This CDR3 has 12 amino acids. Germline assignment: CDR1 SGHRS and CDR2 YFSETQ. V dropped 1 base and J dropped 6 bases, with 7 bases sitting between them. The CDR3 coding sequence is TGCGCCAGCAGCTTGTGGGGCAATGGCTACACCTTC. Translated, it gives CASSLWGNGYTF.

The rearrangement joins TRBV12-3 or TRBV12-4 to TRBJ2-5, with D possibly being TRBD2 (5 bases). This CDR3 is 11 amino acids long. The V gene lost 8 bases and the J gene lost 5 bases, with 9 bases spanning the gap. Here the CDR3 DNA reads TGTGCCAGCCTCCCGGGGGAGACCCAGTACTTC. Translating it yields CASLPGETQYF.

A word on this clonotype: A read error may account for a junction end that differs from germline. V usage is TRBV24-1 and J usage is TRBJ2-5; no definite D call. Per germline, CDR1 KGHDR and CDR2 SFDVKD. The CDR3 loop spans 12 amino acids. In DNA form, the CDR3 reads TGTACCACCAGTGATTCTTTAGAGACCCAGTACTTC. Its translation is CTTSDSLETQYF.

The table lists this clonotype with a few counts. The chain carries TRBV27 and TRBJ2-1; 8 bases are a match to TRBD2. V lost 1 base and J lost 8; bases outside the gene matches: 13. CDR1 and CDR2 (germline): MNHEY, SMNVEV (reference sequence). The CDR3 contains 17 residues. CDR3 loop: CASSLFPGLGSFDEQFF. DNA of the CDR3: TGTGCCAGCAGTTTATTCCCGGGACTAGGAAGTTTCGATGAGCAGTTCTTC.

V is TRBV11-3 and J is TRBJ2-1, with D uncertain. The germline V gene has CDR1 SGHNT and CDR2 YENEEA. There are 14 residues in the CDR3. Trimming pared 3 bases from V and 3 bases from J, leaving 9 bases between. The CDR3 here is CASSFQLVYNEQFF. CDR3 coding DNA: TGTGCCAGCAGCTTCCAGCTGGTCTACAATGAGCAGTTCTTC.

This clonotype was picked up many times. This rearrangement joins TRBV7-8 to TRBJ2-7; the D gene is possibly TRBD1 (5 bases). In germline, CDR1 is SGHVS, CDR2 FQNEAQ. V was pared by 1 base and J by 4 bases, with 11 bases between. This CDR3 spans 14 amino acids. The CDR3 protein is CASSLVTGGYEQYF. The CDR3 bases are TGTGCCAGCAGCTTAGTTACAGGTGGATACGAGCAGTACTTC. Full variable domain (rest looked up from reference TRBV7-8 and TRBJ2-7): GAGVSQSPRYKVAKRGQDVALRCDPISGHVSLFWYQQALGQGPEFLTYFQNEAQLDKSGLPSDRFFAERPEGSVSTLKIQRTQQEDSAVYLCASSLVTGGYEQYFGPGTRLTVT.

This chain connects TRBV3-1 to TRBJ1-1; 10 positions agree with TRBD1. CDR1 and CDR2 from the germline V gene are LGHDT and YNNKEL (reference sequence). J was trimmed by 1 base and V by 4 bases; bases with no gene match: 6. The CDR3 consists of 16 residues. The CDR3 sequence is CASSPTGGLWNTEAFF. The CDR3 DNA is TGTGCCAGCAGCCCGACAGGGGGCCTCTGGAACACTGAAGCTTTCTTT. Together with reference TRBV3-1 and TRBJ1-1, the CDR3 gives the full variable domain: DTAVSQTPKYLVTQMGNDKSIKCEQNLGHDTMYWYKQDSKKFLKIMFSYNNKELIINETVPNRFSPKSPDKAHLNLHINSLELGDSAVYFCASSPTGGLWNTEAFFGQGTRLTVV.

This clonotype was recorded a few times. V and J are TRBV10-3 and TRBJ1-6; D is ambiguous. V lost 0 bases, J lost 7 bases, and 4 bases lay in between. Per the germline V gene, CDR1 is ENHRY and CDR2 is SYGVKD. CDR3 length: 13 residues. CDR3 bases: TGTGCCATCAGTGAGTCTTCGAATTCACCCCTCCACTTT. It encodes CAISESSNSPLHF.

This clonotype turned up a few times. V and J are TRBV6-5 and TRBJ2-1, with 8 positions matching TRBD2. Germline-derived CDR1 and CDR2 are MNHEY and SVGAGI. There are 15 residues in the CDR3. The ends lost 5 bases at V and 4 bases at J; junction bases unmatched: 7. CDR3 sequence (DNA): TGTGCCAGCAGTCGCGAGCGGGGGAGTTACAATGAGCAGTTCTTC. Amino acids: CASSRERGSYNEQFF.

The chain links TRBV12-3 or TRBV12-4 to TRBJ1-6; a possible D gene is TRBD1 (6 bases). This CDR3 has 14 residues. Trimming removed 0 bases from V and 8 bases from J, with 8 bases in between. In DNA form, the CDR3 reads TGTGCCAGCAGTTTAGCAGGGGGGTATTCACCCCTCCACTTT. Its protein product is CASSLAGGYSPLHF.

This clonotype was seen repeatedly, ten times or more. V usage is TRBV12-3 or TRBV12-4 and J usage is TRBJ2-7; 13 nucleotides align to TRBD2. The CDR3 totals 16 residues. Trimming at V came to 4 bases and at J to 5 bases, leaving 8 bases not matched to a gene. CDR3 protein: CASSSTLAGGPHEQYF. The CDR3 nucleotides are TGTGCCAGCAGTTCCACACTAGCGGGAGGGCCTCACGAGCAGTACTTC.

The chain carries TRBV28 and TRBJ2-3; 8 positions match TRBD2. The CDR3 length is 16 residues. CDR1 is MDHEN and CDR2 is SYDVKM in the germline V gene. The V gene end was trimmed by 3 bases and the J gene end by 3 bases; junction bases not matched to a gene: 8. The DNA for the CDR3 is TGTGCCAGCAGTTTGGGCTGGAGCGGGGGAACAGATACGCAGTATTTT. It yields the protein CASSLGWSGGTDTQYF.

This clonotype was counted a few times. The chain employs TRBV27 and TRBJ1-5; no clear D gene. The CDR3 extends over 15 amino acids. Germline-derived CDR1 and CDR2 are MNHEY and SMNVEV (reference sequence). V was shortened by 6 bases and J by 1 base, with 13 bases between the two germline ends. CDR3 bases: TGTGCCAGCAGACTCGAAGGAGCCAGCAATCAGCCCCAGCATTTT. Encoded protein: CASRLEGASNQPQHF.

The chain combines TRBV4-3 with TRBJ2-4; D gene unclear. CDR1 and CDR2 (germline): LGHNA, YSLEER. Trimming stripped 0 bases from V and 2 bases from J, with 14 bases between. This CDR3 has 17 residues. In DNA form, the CDR3 reads TGCGCCAGCAGCCAAGACGGGTTGTCTAGAACCAAAAACATTCAGTACTTC. Its protein is CASSQDGLSRTKNIQYF.

Comment on this clonotype: The CDR3 does not end in the conserved phenylalanine or tryptophan, so this is likely a read error. Because the CDR3's place on the DNA is in doubt, the DNA is left out and the CDR3 is given as listed by TCRdb. The chain couples TRBV12-3 or TRBV12-4 to TRBJ2-3; the table calls TRBD2, which could not be checked here. Counting both end residues, the CDR3 totals 13 amino acids. The CDR3: CASSLLANQEASL.

This clonotype has only a few counts. The rearrangement uses TRBV7-9 and TRBJ2-1; D not resolved. The CDR3 spans 17 residues. The ends were cut back, 5 bases at V and 0 bases at J, with 17 bases in the middle. The germline V gene has CDR1 SEHNR and CDR2 FQNEAQ (reference sequence). The CDR3 DNA follows: TGTGCCAGCAGCCCGCCCGTTAGGTCCAGCTCCTACAATGAGCAGTTCTTC. The encoded protein is CASSPPVRSSSYNEQFF.

The chain carries TRBV29-1 and TRBJ2-5; 9 bases align to TRBD1. Germline loops: CDR1 SQVTM, CDR2 ANQGSEA. CDR3 length equals 12 residues. Unmatched junction bases numbered 10, after V lost 7 bases and J lost 10 bases. CDR3: CSATLGQGNQYF. The CDR3 nucleotides are TGCAGCGCCACCCTAGGACAGGGGAACCAGTACTTC.

This clonotype was picked up many times. The chain links TRBV12-3 or TRBV12-4 to TRBJ2-3; D ambiguous. Trimming left V 0 bases short and J 4 bases short, with 11 bases between. The CDR3 spans 15 residues. In DNA form, the CDR3 reads TGTGCCAGCAGTTTAGCGGGCGGAGTAGCAGATACGCAGTATTTT. Its protein product is CASSLAGGVADTQYF.

The gene calls are TRBV5-1 and TRBJ2-3; D unclear. This CDR3 region has 15 residues. Trimming left V 0 bases short and J 0 bases short, with 8 bases between. Germline lookup yields CDR1 SGHRS and CDR2 YFSETQ. The CDR3 DNA reads as TGCGCCAGCAGCTTGGAAGTCGGGAGCACAGATACGCAGTATTTT. Amino acid sequence: CASSLEVGSTDTQYF.

The chain combines TRBV5-1 with TRBJ2-7; 7 bases match TRBD1. The germline V gene encodes CDR1 SGHRS and CDR2 YFSETQ. CDR3 size: 16 residues. V trimming: 0 bases; J trimming: 1 base; junction bases outside the gene matches: 7. CDR3 region: CASSLAEQGKSYEQYF. The CDR3 region has the DNA TGCGCCAGCAGCTTGGCCGAACAGGGGAAGTCCTACGAGCAGTACTTC.

The V gene is TRBV4-3, the J gene TRBJ2-3, with 10 bases aligning to TRBD2. The CDR3 length is 15 residues. Germline trimming cut 4 bases from V and 5 bases from J; bases unmatched to any gene: 6. The germline V gene has CDR1 LGHNA and CDR2 YSLEER. The CDR3 spells CASSPSAGGEDTQYF. The DNA for the CDR3 is TGCGCCAGCAGCCCGTCAGCGGGAGGGGAAGATACGCAGTATTTT.

The rearrangement joins TRBV12-3 or TRBV12-4 to TRBJ2-7, with 8 nucleotides matching TRBD1. V shed 6 bases and J 0 bases; nucleotides not matched to a gene: 13. The CDR3 loop spans 17 amino acids. In DNA, the CDR3 is TGTGCCAGCAGCCTTGGGGGACAGGTCTCCTTCTCCTACGAGCAGTACTTC. It is translated as CASSLGGQVSFSYEQYF.

This rearrangement joins TRBV7-8 to TRBJ2-2; D gene uncertain. The CDR3 spans 15 residues. In germline, CDR1 is SGHVS, CDR2 FQNEAQ. Trimming took 4 bases from V and 6 from J, leaving 15 bases between them. CDR3 bases: TGTGCCAGCAGCTCTAGTTGGCAGAGCGCCGGGGAGCTGTTTTTT. It translates to CASSSSWQSAGELFF.

This clonotype was recorded a few times. V usage is TRBV20-1 and J usage is TRBJ2-4; D possibly matches TRBD1 or TRBD2 (6 bases each). Germline V gives CDR1 DFQATT, CDR2 SNEGSKA (reference sequence). Trimming pared 0 bases from V and 0 bases from J, leaving 12 bases between. This CDR3 contains 16 residues. In DNA, the CDR3 is TGCAGTGCTAGAGATTTAAGGGGGGCAGCCAAAAACATTCAGTACTTC. It specifies CSARDLRGAAKNIQYF.

The chain couples TRBV20-1 to TRBJ2-7; tentatively, D is TRBD2 (6 bases). Trimming took 3 bases from V and 4 from J, leaving 13 bases between them. The CDR3 length is 13 residues. Germline CDR1 and CDR2: DFQATT and SNEGSKA (reference sequence). The CDR3 region is CSASGRAAYEQYF. Written as DNA, the CDR3 is TGCAGTGCTAGCGGGAGAGCGGCTTACGAGCAGTACTTC.

The V gene is TRBV7-2, the J gene TRBJ1-1, with 7 bases matching TRBD1. Germline assignment: CDR1 SGHTA and CDR2 FQGNSA. The CDR3 is 16 amino acids. V lost 5 bases, J lost 0 bases, and 9 bases stayed unmatched. The CDR3 region is CASSLRQGRVNTEAFF. The CDR3 coding sequence is TGTGCCAGCAGCCTTCGACAGGGCAGGGTGAACACTGAAGCTTTCTTT. The full variable domain, with the rest looked up from reference TRBV7-2 and TRBJ1-1, is GAGVSQSPSNKVTEKGKDVELRCDPISGHTALYWYRQSLGQGLEFLIYFQGNSAPDKSGLPSDRFSAERTGGSVSTLTIQRTQQEDSAVYLCASSLRQGRVNTEAFFGQGTRLTVV.

A few counts support this clonotype. Here the CDR3 DNA reads TGCGCCAGCGCCCCGCCGAGGGGGTCTACCGGGGAGCTGTTTTTT. It encodes CASAPPRGSTGELFF. This chain connects TRBV5-1 to TRBJ2-2, with D maybe TRBD1 (6 bases). Trimming cost V 7 bases and J 5 bases, with 18 bases left between them. Germline V gene data show CDR1 as SGHRS and CDR2 as YFSETQ. The CDR3 extends over 15 amino acids.